Given below is one T cell receptor beta chain in context. Its binding antigen is unknown. Base quality data are lacking; no much larger clone is found one base away. CDR3 length: 14 amino acids, cysteine to phenylalanine. Kept here is only the CDR3 DNA, which spans 42 bases and is read in frame from base 1. The CDR1 and CDR2 encoded by the germline V gene are SGDLS and YYNGEE. Relative to germline, V is 0 bases shorter and J is 1 base shorter, with 5 bases between their ends. Libraries were built with the immunoSEQ multiplex PCR assay. In the original analysis: A statistical classification framework was built to diagnose cytomegalovirus status from the catalog of TCR beta chain sequences. TCRdb carries this immuneACCESS record with in-frame sequences only. Its versions omit some clonotypes, under half of them owing to an unresolved V gene in the studies checked, with the rest unexplained. V and J calls and clone size are copied from that table; D and trimming were computed from the DNA. The table for this sample lists roughly 300,000 clones; around 87% of them were counted only once. Approximately 0.95% of the sample rests with the top ten.

The donors were included in the validation cohort of 130 or so subjects, a group kept apart from the roughly 610-subject first cohort. The data were taken from a study of cytomegalovirus exposure and HLA in healthy donors (dated by TCRdb to about 2017). Concerning the study at large: According to a later analysis, the approximately 120 validation repertoires were produced on the same platform as the 666 repertoires of the first cohort. The aim of the study was to test whether cataloging public T cell receptors could identify signatures of past pathogen exposure. In addition to the first cohort of 666 subjects, a separate validation cohort of approximately 130 different subjects was used. To predict cytomegalovirus infection status, the study combined high-throughput TCR immunosequencing, statistical association of individual TCRs with disease status, and machine learning. The full study reports these points: The classifier was reported to diagnose cytomegalovirus status with high specificity and sensitivity in both the original and validation cohorts. The authors suggested that the approach could potentially be extended to other disease states and immunological phenotypes. In a later analysis, TCRs clustered in the first cohort were found to also tend to co-occur in the 110 or so validation repertoires, with over 90% of cluster scores above 0. A later analysis had no HLA typing for the validation cohort, so co-occurrence there was scored across all 130 or so repertoires. Most TCR sequences were observed very rarely across donors, whereas some public TCRs were present in many individuals. In vitro tests confirmed that a few of the cytomegalovirus-associated TCR beta chains recognize cytomegalovirus antigens. The study gave a list of 150 to 200 TCR beta chains associated with cytomegalovirus.

The rearranged segments are TRBV9 and TRBJ1-5, with no confidently assigned D gene. This clonotype was sampled from a woman between 18 and 30 years old in good health and CMV-seronegative. Sequencing was carried out using PBMCs. The CDR3 region reads CASSVDLSNQPQHF. Here is the DNA: TGTGCCAGCAGCGTAGACCTAAGCAATCAGCCCCAGCATTTT.